The 13 T cell receptor beta chains in this list originate from one sample, sequenced in a study of blood T cell repertoires in COVID-19. The assay was immunoSEQ multiplex PCR, and TCRdb's table has in-frame clones only and misses some. The data hold tens of thousands of clones, with around 79% observed a single time. What was sequenced was peripheral blood. The receptors stem from a man aged 55 to 70 with acute or convalescent COVID-19.

This clone was seen just once. The V and J genes are TRBV5-1 and TRBJ2-3; 8 positions agree with TRBD2. The germline CDR1 and CDR2 sequences are SGHRS and YFSETQ. The CDR3 contains 17 residues. J lost 2 bases, V lost 6 bases, and 14 bases had no gene match. The CDR3 sequence: CASKTPGLAGLTDTQYF. The DNA of the CDR3 is TGCGCCAGCAAAACCCCGGGATTAGCGGGACTCACAGATACGCAGTATTTT.

This chain uses TRBV5-1 with TRBJ2-3; 8 bases map to TRBD2. This CDR3 is 17 amino acids long. Germline CDR1 and CDR2: SGHRS and YFSETQ. Losses at the gene ends were 1 base for V and 2 bases for J; bases not matched to a gene: 9. The CDR3 protein is CASSLREIAGLTDTQYF. The CDR3 coding sequence is TGCGCCAGCAGCTTGCGGGAGATAGCGGGGCTCACAGATACGCAGTATTTT.

The chain has TRBV6-5 and TRBJ2-3; 8 nucleotides agree with TRBD1. Unmatched junction bases numbered 8, after V lost 4 bases and J lost 2 bases. Germline loops: CDR1 MNHEY, CDR2 SVGAGI. CDR3 length: 16 amino acids. The CDR3 DNA sequence: TGTGCCAGCAGTTCCGGGACAGGCCTTATCACAGATACGCAGTATTTT. Protein sequence: CASSSGTGLITDTQYF.

The V and J genes are TRBV6-6 and TRBJ2-7; TRBD2 agrees at 10 bases. Germline loops: CDR1 MNHNY, CDR2 SVGAGI (reference sequence). The CDR3 length is 16 residues. Trimming removed 4 bases from V and 0 bases from J; junction bases left unmatched: 6. The CDR3 protein is CASSSSSGGSSYEQYF. The CDR3 bases are TGTGCCAGCAGTTCCTCTAGCGGGGGCAGCTCCTACGAGCAGTACTTC.

This sequence joins TRBV7-2 and TRBJ2-7, with D tentatively TRBD1 (5 bases). Trimming cost V 1 base and J 5 bases, with 15 bases left between them. CDR1 is SGHTA, CDR2 FQGNSA, per germline. CDR3 length equals 15 residues. CDR3 sequence reads: CASSLVPGNEDEQYF. In DNA form, the CDR3 reads TGTGCCAGCAGCTTAGTCCCAGGGAATGAGGACGAGCAGTACTTC.

This chain connects TRBV5-1 to TRBJ1-2; D is possibly TRBD1 (6 bases). This CDR3 has 14 residues. Trimming left V 0 bases short and J 6 bases short, with 12 bases between. The germline CDR1 and CDR2 sequences are SGHRS and YFSETQ. The CDR3 region is CASSLEAGVDGYTF. CDR3 bases: TGCGCCAGCAGCTTGGAGGCAGGGGTTGATGGCTACACCTTC.

The chain employs TRBV7-9 and TRBJ2-5; TRBD1 agrees at 9 bases. Germline loops: CDR1 SEHNR, CDR2 FQNEAQ (reference sequence). This CDR3 region has 16 residues. Germline trimming cut 3 bases from V and 3 bases from J; bases unmatched to any gene: 8. The CDR3, as DNA: TGTGCCAGCAGCTTCCCCCCCGGGACAGGGAAAGAGACCCAGTACTTC. Its translation: CASSFPPGTGKETQYF.

The chain uses TRBV13 and TRBJ2-7, with 10 bases lining up with TRBD2. The germline CDR1 and CDR2 sequences are PRHDT and FYEKMQ (reference sequence). CDR3 size: 14 residues. Unmatched junction bases numbered 6, after V lost 6 bases and J lost 4 bases. The CDR3 nucleotides read TGTGCCAGCAGTTCTAGCGGGGGCCGGTACGAGCAGTACTTC. Translated: CASSSSGGRYEQYF.

The CDR3 loop reads CASSIAFHRGRRTGNTIYF. DNA of the CDR3: TGTGCCAGTAGTATAGCCTTCCACAGGGGGCGAAGAACGGGAAACACCATATATTTT. This chain uses TRBV19 with TRBJ1-3; 9 bases agree with TRBD1. V shed 1 base, J shed 4 bases, and the junction held 14 bases outside the gene matches. Germline CDR1 reads LNHDA; CDR2 reads SQIVND (reference sequence). This CDR3 is built from 19 residues. Full variable domain (missing parts from reference TRBV19 and TRBJ1-3): DGGITQSPKYLFRKEGQNVTLSCEQNLNHDAMYWYRQDPGQGLRLIYYSQIVNDFQKGDIAEGYSVSREKKESFPLTVTSAQKNPTAFYLCASSIAFHRGRRTGNTIYFGEGSWLTVV.

This chain connects TRBV27 to TRBJ1-5; D possibly corresponds to TRBD1 (6 bases). The CDR3 is 13 amino acids. V lost 5 bases and J lost 8, with 13 bases in between. Germline CDR1 and CDR2: MNHEY and SMNVEV (reference sequence). CDR3 sequence: CASSPGQLKPQHF. CDR3 DNA sequence: TGTGCCAGCAGTCCCGGACAGTTGAAGCCCCAGCATTTT.

V and J are TRBV12-3 or TRBV12-4 and TRBJ1-2, with D perhaps TRBD1 (5 bases). V lost 5 bases, J lost 5 bases, and 12 bases lay in between. This CDR3 comprises 13 residues. The CDR3 nucleotides read TGTGCCAGCAGTACCTACAGGAGTTATGGCTACACCTTC. It codes for CASSTYRSYGYTF.

The sample holds a few counts of this clone. The chain uses TRBV2 and TRBJ2-7; the match to TRBD2 covers 7 bases. This CDR3 is built from 13 residues. Germline CDR1 and CDR2: SNHLY and FYNNEI. J was trimmed by 7 bases and V by 6 bases; bases with no gene match: 9. The CDR3 here is CASRQDGAGEQYF. The CDR3 bases are TGTGCCAGCAGACAGGACGGAGCGGGAGAGCAGTACTTC.

The chain links TRBV19 to TRBJ2-1; 11 bases are shared with TRBD2. The CDR3 length is 15 residues. The germline CDR1 and CDR2 sequences are LNHDA and SQIVND (reference sequence). V was clipped by 2 bases and J by 9 bases; unmatched bases: 6. The CDR3 region is CASSINLAGGGEQFF. In nucleotides, the CDR3 is TGTGCCAGTAGTATAAATCTAGCGGGGGGTGGTGAGCAGTTCTTC.